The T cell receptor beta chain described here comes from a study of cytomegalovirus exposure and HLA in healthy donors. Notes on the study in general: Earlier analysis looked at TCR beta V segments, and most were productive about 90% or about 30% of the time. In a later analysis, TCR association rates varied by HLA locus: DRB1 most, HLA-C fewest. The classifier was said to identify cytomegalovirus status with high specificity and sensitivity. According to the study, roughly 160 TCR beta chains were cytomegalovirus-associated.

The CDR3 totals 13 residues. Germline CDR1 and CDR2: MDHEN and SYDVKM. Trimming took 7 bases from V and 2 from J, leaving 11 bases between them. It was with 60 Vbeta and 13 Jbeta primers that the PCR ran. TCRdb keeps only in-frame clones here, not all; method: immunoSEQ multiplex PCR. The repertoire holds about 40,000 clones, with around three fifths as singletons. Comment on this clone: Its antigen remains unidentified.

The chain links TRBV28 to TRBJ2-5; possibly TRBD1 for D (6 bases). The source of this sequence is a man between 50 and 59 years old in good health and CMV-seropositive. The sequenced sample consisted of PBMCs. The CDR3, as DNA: TGTGCCAGCACCGGGACAATTCAAGAGACCCAGTACTTC. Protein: CASTGTIQETQYF.